This passage covers 5 T cell receptor beta chains from one sample sequenced in a study of identical twins listed by TCRdb under 2016. Library preparation used 5' RACE. TCRdb shows the sequencer as Illumina HiSeq 2000. Through fastp at Q25 and MiXCR, TCRdb rebuilt clones from the public reads, retaining in-frame beta chains. Each CDR3 protein appears once, grouped with its most common genes and DNA. In all, the sample holds roughly 1.6 million distinct CDR3 sequences, and more than 30% of those were seen once. The top ten clones comprise about 0.3% of the sample. Specimen: cord blood. These receptors came from a newborn girl in good health.

The chain links TRBV10-3 to TRBJ2-1; D call uncertain. The ends were cut back, 11 bases at V and 1 base at J, with 15 bases in the middle. In germline, CDR1 is ENHRY, CDR2 SYGVKD. This CDR3 has 14 residues. DNA of the CDR3: TGTGCCGTCGCCAGACTGCCATCCTACAATGAGCAGTTCTTC. This codes for CAVARLPSYNEQFF.

Points on this clonotype: One end of the junction varies from germline; a read error may be responsible. This chain links TRBV2 with TRBJ2-1; TRBD2 aligns across 13 bases. Germline assignment: CDR1 SNHLY and CDR2 FYNNEI. This CDR3 has 14 amino acids. As DNA, the CDR3 is TGTGCCGGCAGAGCCGGGACTAGCGGGATTCCGGAGTTCTTC. It encodes CAGRAGTSGIPEFF.

This clonotype has a handful of counts. V is TRBV2 and J is TRBJ2-5; D gene unclear. CDR3 size: 11 residues. Germline V gene sequence: CDR1 SNHLY, CDR2 FYNNEI. V lost 6 bases, J lost 5 bases, and 7 bases lay in between. The CDR3 DNA follows: TGTGCCAGCAGACAATCTGAGACCCAGTACTTC. Amino acid sequence: CASRQSETQYF.

The chain has TRBV6-1 and TRBJ1-5; no clear D. The CDR3 sequence is 13 residues long. V was clipped by 3 bases and J by 3 bases, with 6 bases between them. Germline V gene data show CDR1 as MNHNS and CDR2 as SASEGT. This CDR3 reads CASSDVANQPQHF. CDR3 nucleotides: TGTGCCAGCAGTGACGTGGCCAATCAGCCCCAGCATTTT.

The chain is built from TRBV3-1 and TRBJ1-5, with D maybe TRBD1 (5 bases). The V gene's germline CDR1 is LGHDT and CDR2 YNNKEL (reference sequence). This CDR3 has 14 amino acids. V was trimmed by 3 bases and J by 7 bases, leaving 13 bases between them. The CDR3 DNA follows: TGTGCCAGCAGCCAGGGGGGGTATCACCAGCCCCAGCATTTT. Translating gives CASSQGGYHQPQHF.